Shown below are 16 T cell receptor beta chains from a single sample sequenced in a study of metastatic and nonmetastatic thyroid tumors. All patients were treatment-naive before thyroid surgery. TCRdb reprocessed the PCR reads using MiXCR. The sample lists around 20,000 clones, over 20% occurring once. Sequences were obtained from adjacent normal tissue. All receptors come from a female donor with papillary thyroid cancer or a benign thyroid nodule (not recorded which). Some clones in this sample may be carry-over from other donors' samples.

This clone has a count of ten or more. The chain combines TRBV18 with TRBJ2-3; D gene unclear. V was shortened by 6 bases and J by 3 bases, with 10 bases between the two germline ends. The CDR3 consists of 13 residues. Per germline, CDR1 KGHSH and CDR2 LQKENI. The CDR3 DNA sequence: TGTGCCAGCTCCGACCTCCTTACAGATACGCAGTATTTT. It yields the protein CASSDLLTDTQYF.

V usage is TRBV10-1 and J usage is TRBJ2-3; 8 nucleotides match TRBD2. Germline lookup yields CDR1 WNHNN and CDR2 SYGVQD (reference sequence). The ends lost 0 bases at V and 2 bases at J; junction bases unmatched: 7. CDR3 length: 17 residues. The DNA for the CDR3 is TGCGCCAGCAGTGAGTCTTCTGCGGGGGGTACCACAGATACGCAGTATTTT. Residues: CASSESSAGGTTDTQYF.

This clone was counted between two and nine times. The rearrangement links TRBV2 to TRBJ2-7; TRBD1 is a possible D gene (5 bases). Germline CDR1 SNHLY, CDR2 FYNNEI. This CDR3 contains 12 residues. Trimming took 6 bases from V and 3 from J, leaving 9 bases between them. CDR3 sequence: CASSTGLYEQYF. Written as DNA, the CDR3 is TGTGCCAGCAGCACAGGCCTCTACGAGCAGTACTTC.

This clone is medium-sized by share. This sequence joins TRBV6-8 and TRBJ2-3; D might be TRBD1 or TRBD2, each matching 5 bases. The V gene lost 5 bases and the J gene lost 8 bases, with 17 bases spanning the gap. This CDR3 contains 14 residues. Germline loops: CDR1 MNHGY, CDR2 SAAAGT. In DNA, the CDR3 is TGTGCCAGCAGTGAGAGGGGAATTCCAGGTACGCAGTATTTT. Translation gives CASSERGIPGTQYF.

By share of the sample, this clone is medium-sized. The V call is TRBV27, the J call TRBJ2-7; D gene unclear. This CDR3 comprises 15 residues. Germline assignment: CDR1 MNHEY and CDR2 SMNVEV (reference sequence). Trimming cost V 4 bases and J 3 bases, with 16 bases left between them. Here the CDR3 reads CASSSPSMAVYEQYF. As DNA, the CDR3 is TGTGCCAGCAGTTCCCCGTCCATGGCGGTCTACGAGCAGTACTTC.

The sample holds a few counts of this clone. The rearrangement links TRBV11-2 to TRBJ2-7; 11 bases fit TRBD2. The germline gives CDR1 SGHAT, CDR2 FQNNGV. The CDR3 is 15 amino acids. V lost 1 base and J lost 4; bases outside the gene matches: 3. CDR3 bases: TGTGCCAGCAGCTTAGGGGCTAGCGGGAGGTACGAGCAGTACTTC. Translating gives CASSLGASGRYEQYF.

This clone was seen only a few times. This sequence joins TRBV11-2 and TRBJ1-3; a possible D gene is TRBD1 (5 bases). Between the trimmed V and J ends, which lost 5 bases and 4 bases, there was a span of 21 bases. CDR1 and CDR2 (germline): SGHAT, FQNNGV. The CDR3 has 17 amino acids. The CDR3 bases are TGTGCCAGCAGCAGGAGGGACGGGGGGTTAACCGGAAACACCATATATTTT. Translation gives CASSRRDGGLTGNTIYF. The complete variable domain, with remaining parts taken from reference TRBV11-2 and TRBJ1-3, reads EAGVAQSPRYKIIEKRQSVAFWCNPISGHATLYWYQQILGQGPKLLIQFQNNGVVDDSQLPKDRFSAERLKGVDSTLKIQPAKLEDSAVYLCASSRRDGGLTGNTIYFGEGSWLTVV.

The chain combines TRBV7-9 with TRBJ2-7; 9 bases line up with TRBD2. The CDR3 length is 15 residues. After removal of 6 bases from V and 2 bases from J, the junction contained 8 bases not matched to a gene. CDR1 is SEHNR, CDR2 FQNEAQ, per germline (reference sequence). The CDR3 sequence is CASSRAGGSTYEQYF. DNA for the CDR3: TGTGCCAGCAGTCGAGCGGGAGGATCGACCTACGAGCAGTACTTC.

This chain links TRBV7-9 with TRBJ1-5; perhaps TRBD1 as D (5 bases). Germline V gene lookup returns CDR1 SEHNR and CDR2 FQNEAQ (reference sequence). This CDR3 has 14 residues. V was shortened by 5 bases and J by 4 bases, with 12 bases between the two germline ends. This CDR3 is CASSPAGGNQPQHF. CDR3 bases: TGTGCCAGCAGCCCAGCCGGGGGGAATCAGCCCCAGCATTTT.

This clone has just a few counts. The genes are TRBV6-1 and TRBJ2-1; 15 bases match TRBD2. The CDR3 spans 15 residues. V lost 6 bases to trimming and J lost 8 bases; unmatched junction nucleotides: 5. Germline V lookup: CDR1 MNHNS, CDR2 SASEGT. The CDR3 sequence is CASSGTSGRIDEQFF. DNA for the CDR3: TGTGCCAGCAGCGGGACTAGCGGGAGGATAGATGAGCAGTTCTTC.

The J gene is TRBJ2-7, the V gene TRBV7-8, with unresolved D. The V end was cut by 2 bases, the J end by 0 bases, with 11 bases between. The CDR3 contains 15 residues. Germline CDR1 is SGHVS and CDR2 is FQNEAQ. The CDR3 nucleotides are TGTGCCAGCAGCTTAATCTGCGGCGCCTCCTACGAGCAGTACTTC. Residues: CASSLICGASYEQYF. Full variable domain (missing parts from reference TRBV7-8 and TRBJ2-7): GAGVSQSPRYKVAKRGQDVALRCDPISGHVSLFWYQQALGQGPEFLTYFQNEAQLDKSGLPSDRFFAERPEGSVSTLKIQRTQQEDSAVYLCASSLICGASYEQYFGPGTRLTVT.

Concerning this clone: Sequence at one end of the junction differs from germline and may be a read error. The rearrangement joins TRBV6-2 or TRBV6-3 to TRBJ1-5; 7 nucleotides align to TRBD1. The V gene's germline CDR1 is MNHEY and CDR2 SVGEGT. This CDR3 is 15 amino acids long. CDR3 coding DNA: TGTGCCGGCAGTTACCTACCAGGGACAGTCCAGCCCCAGCATTTT. This gives the protein CAGSYLPGTVQPQHF.

This clone was detected only a few times. The V gene is TRBV6-1, the J gene TRBJ1-1, with D uncertain. V was clipped by 6 bases and J by 4 bases, with 24 bases between them. Germline CDR1 is MNHNS and CDR2 is SASEGT. The CDR3 totals 17 residues. The CDR3 DNA sequence: TGTGCCAGCAGCCAACCGAGGACCGACCTTAGCCGCACTGAAGCTTTCTTT. Its protein product is CASSQPRTDLSRTEAFF.

V usage is TRBV20-1 and J usage is TRBJ2-7; D is possibly TRBD2 (5 bases). Germline assignment: CDR1 DFQATT and CDR2 SNEGSKA (reference sequence). The V gene lost 3 bases and the J gene lost 0 bases, with 9 bases spanning the gap. The CDR3 is 13 residues long. CDR3 sequence: CSARSGYSYEQYF. The CDR3 DNA reads as TGCAGTGCTAGGTCGGGGTACTCCTACGAGCAGTACTTC.

V is TRBV20-1 and J is TRBJ1-2; 7 bases are a match to TRBD1. The CDR3 sequence is 13 residues long. Germline lookup yields CDR1 DFQATT and CDR2 SNEGSKA (reference sequence). V was pared by 6 bases and J by 6 bases, with 10 bases of the junction left unmatched. CDR3 residues: CSAPPTGDHGYTF. DNA for the CDR3: TGCAGTGCCCCACCCACAGGGGATCATGGCTACACCTTC.

The chain employs TRBV5-1 and TRBJ1-1; D possibly corresponds to TRBD1 (5 bases). The germline V and J ends were trimmed by 0 bases and 4 bases, with 16 bases remaining between them. The CDR3 has 16 residues. The germline V gene has CDR1 SGHRS and CDR2 YFSETQ. CDR3 loop: CASSLGGRGLSTEAFF. The CDR3, as DNA: TGCGCCAGCAGCTTGGGTGGAAGGGGTTTAAGCACTGAAGCTTTCTTT.